This T cell receptor beta chain was captured by sequencing in a study of T cells in Graves' hyperthyroidism and ophthalmopathy. The cohort's ophthalmopathy patients, a group with duration under 3 months, had a Clinical Activity Score of at least 3 and a NOSPECS grade of at least 4. Clinicians diagnosed patients from clinical symptoms, serum thyroxine and TRAb, thyroid ultrasound and orbital computed tomography. Study-level points and caveats: Model predictions of ophthalmopathy came a median roughly 6.7 months before onset.

About this clonotype: Its cognate antigen is unknown.

Amplification of TCR beta CDR3 regions was performed using RNA transcripts as template. The HTBI primer set was used in a first-round RT-PCR of the TCR CDR3. Each CDR3 protein gets one entry after TCRdb re-called the multiplex PCR reads with MiXCR. Of 500,000 or so distinct CDR3 sequences listed, 15% to 20% were seen once; the top ten hold approximately 16%. What was sequenced was blood. This clonotype was obtained from a woman aged 18-30 years with Graves' ophthalmopathy.

The CDR3 sequence is CASSDAGTYEQYF. The CDR3 nucleotides read TGTGCCAGCAGTGACGCAGGGACTTACGAGCAGTACTTC. The chain combines TRBV2 with TRBJ2-7, with D tentatively TRBD2 (6 bases). V lost 3 bases, J lost 4 bases, and 10 bases lay in between. Germline V gene data show CDR1 as SNHLY and CDR2 as FYNNEI. The CDR3 length is 13 residues. Looking up the rest from reference TRBV2 and TRBJ2-7 gives the full variable domain: EPEVTQTPSHQVTQMGQEVILRCVPISNHLYFYWYRQILGQKVEFLVSFYNNEISEKSEIFDDQFSVERPDGSNFTLKIRSTKLEDSAMYFCASSDAGTYEQYFGPGTRLTVT.